The 10 T cell receptor beta chains listed next were all sequenced from one sample in a study of early T cells in non-severe SARS-CoV-2 infection. TCRdb reprocessed the 5' RACE reads via MiXCR and lists one record per CDR3 protein. The sample comprises about 55,000 distinct CDR3 sequences, 13% of which are singletons, and almost 9.5% rests with the top ten. The sequenced sample was whole blood, obtained at baseline. These receptors were obtained from an adult who was a healthcare worker with PCR-confirmed SARS-CoV-2 infection or an uninfected control (not recorded which).

This clonotype was seen more than once but under ten times. The gene calls are TRBV27 and TRBJ2-2; D remains ambiguous. CDR3 length: 13 residues. Germline V gene lookup returns CDR1 MNHEY and CDR2 SMNVEV (reference sequence). V dropped 2 bases and J dropped 5 bases, with 6 bases sitting between them. The CDR3 coding sequence is TGTGCCAGCAGTTTAGAAGTTACCGGGGAGCTGTTTTTT. Amino acid sequence: CASSLEVTGELFF.

This chain links TRBV28 with TRBJ1-2; perhaps TRBD1 as D (5 bases). Trimming pared 6 bases from V and 4 bases from J, leaving 21 bases between. Germline CDR1 MDHEN, CDR2 SYDVKM. This CDR3 spans 16 amino acids. CDR3 in amino acids: CASSQRGRGSTYGYTF. In DNA form, the CDR3 reads TGTGCCAGCAGCCAAAGGGGCCGGGGGTCCACCTATGGCTACACCTTC.

The V gene is TRBV20-1, the J gene TRBJ2-2; the D call may be TRBD1 or TRBD2 (5 bases each). Germline V CDR1 and CDR2: DFQATT, SNEGSKA (reference sequence). The CDR3 length is 16 residues. V dropped 6 bases and J dropped 1 base, with 18 bases sitting between them. In nucleotides, the CDR3 is TGCAGTGCCTCCCACGGGACGGCAGAGAACACCGGGGAGCTGTTTTTT. This translates into CSASHGTAENTGELFF.

This clonotype has only a few counts. CDR3 coding DNA: TGCGCCAGCAAGGAACAGGGTCCCCCCGGGGAGCTGTTTTTT. Its translation is CASKEQGPPGELFF. The V gene is TRBV10-2, the J gene TRBJ2-2; tentative D call: TRBD1 (6 bases). Trimming removed 7 bases from V and 6 bases from J, with 15 bases in between. Germline V gene data show CDR1 as WSHSY and CDR2 as SAAADI. There are 14 residues in the CDR3.

The chain is built from TRBV6-5 and TRBJ1-4; no reliable D call. CDR1 and CDR2 (germline): MNHEY, SVGAGI. The V and J ends lost 3 bases and 7 bases respectively, with 12 bases between them. The CDR3 is made up of 14 amino acids. The CDR3 region has the DNA TGTGCCAGCAGTTATCAGGCTGGAGTTGAAAAACTGTTTTTT. Its protein product is CASSYQAGVEKLFF.

The rearrangement links TRBV24-1 to TRBJ2-1, with a possible D match to TRBD1 (5 bases). V lost 6 bases to trimming and J lost 8 bases, with 13 bases between them. Germline loops: CDR1 KGHDR, CDR2 SFDVKD. This CDR3 has 13 amino acids. The CDR3 coding sequence is TGTGCCACCAGTAGGGCAGGGATTGATGAGCAGTTCTTC. Encoded protein: CATSRAGIDEQFF.

This clonotype was counted at least ten times. V and J are TRBV29-1 and TRBJ2-7, with 11 bases fitting TRBD1. Germline trimming cut 6 bases from V and 5 bases from J; bases unmatched to any gene: 9. This CDR3 has 14 amino acids. From germline, CDR1 is SQVTM and CDR2 ANQGSEA. This CDR3 is CSVPGQGAGNEQYF. The CDR3 region has the DNA TGCAGCGTCCCCGGACAGGGGGCTGGGAACGAGCAGTACTTC.

The V gene is TRBV5-1, the J gene TRBJ2-2; D might be TRBD2 (6 bases). The length of the CDR3 is 15 residues. With 4 bases removed from V and 0 bases from J, the gap between germline ends came to 10 bases. CDR1 is SGHRS, CDR2 YFSETQ, per germline. The CDR3 DNA follows: TGCGCCAGCAGCCCTGGGACTTCGAACACCGGGGAGCTGTTTTTT. This codes for CASSPGTSNTGELFF. The full variable domain, rest sourced from reference TRBV5-1 and TRBJ2-2, is KAGVTQTPRYLIKTRGQQVTLSCSPISGHRSVSWYQQTPGQGLQFLFEYFSETQRNKGNFPGRFSGRQFSNSRSEMNVSTLELGDSALYLCASSPGTSNTGELFFGEGSRLTVL.

J is TRBJ1-1 and V is TRBV4-2; D possibly corresponds to TRBD1 (5 bases). This CDR3 comprises 14 residues. V gave up 7 bases and J gave up 6 bases, with 18 bases separating them. Germline CDR1 reads LGHNA; CDR2 reads YNFKEQ. In DNA, the CDR3 is TGTGCCAGCACCCATCCTCAACGGGGGGCTGAAGCTTTCTTT. Translation: CASTHPQRGAEAFF.

This clonotype was observed many times. The genes are TRBV19 and TRBJ2-5; 9 nucleotides agree with TRBD1. V shed 2 bases and J 2 bases; nucleotides not matched to a gene: 6. The CDR3 has 16 residues. The germline V gene encodes CDR1 LNHDA and CDR2 SQIVND (reference sequence). The chain's CDR3 is CASSINGQGTQETQYF. The CDR3 DNA reads TGTGCCAGTAGTATAAACGGACAGGGGACGCAAGAGACCCAGTACTTC.